This T cell receptor beta chain is from a study of blood T cell repertoires in COVID-19. Study as a whole: The study drew acute and convalescent COVID-19 samples from the United States, Italy and Spain. Nucleic acid was either cDNA or gDNA, and it came from T cells, B-cell-depleted T cells, or PBMCs.

Authors' methods: From reference gene primer amplification, estimates of nucleated cell counts were derived. Libraries were prepared by immunoSEQ multiplex PCR; TCRdb keeps only in-frame clonotypes and omits some of them. From that table come the V and J calls and clone size; the DNA was used to work out D and trimming. This sample carries 200,000 to 250,000 clones, about 83% of them seen once, and the ten largest clones take about 1.3%. Seattle's cohort entered during active infection and was followed longitudinally. This CDR3 contains 15 residues. The ends were cut back, 2 bases at V and 6 bases at J, with 17 bases in the middle. Per germline, CDR1 MNHEY and CDR2 SMNVEV (reference sequence).

V gene TRBV27 combines with J gene TRBJ2-7; tentative D call: TRBD2 (6 bases). The sequence was collected from a woman between 25 and 40 years old with COVID-19, enrolled during active disease. The sequenced sample was peripheral blood. As DNA, the CDR3 is TGTGCCAGCAGTTTAGGGGTGGAGGGCAGGGCCGAGCAGTACTTC. Translating it yields CASSLGVEGRAEQYF.